This T cell receptor beta chain stems from a study of T cell changes during pregnancy in multiple sclerosis. Only in-frame clones appear in the TCRdb table, and some are missing; sequencing was by immunoSEQ multiplex PCR. The table includes roughly 75,000 clones, over 75% detected once. Germline CDR1 and CDR2: SGHTA and FQGNSA. V was pared by 6 bases and J by 0 bases, with 2 bases of the junction left unmatched. CDR3 size: 15 residues. The rearrangement links TRBV7-2 to TRBJ2-2, with TRBD1 matching over 9 bases. The material sequenced was peripheral blood, taken before pregnancy. The origin of this receptor is a female donor with multiple sclerosis, enrolled in a pregnancy study. DNA of the CDR3: TGTGCCAGCAGTCGACAGGGGGCGAACACCGGGGAGCTGTTTTTT. It encodes CASSRQGANTGELFF.